This T cell receptor (beta chain) was found in a study of a mutant IDH1 vaccine in newly diagnosed glioma. Study background: Previous care, which was radiotherapy, temozolomide, or both, most often involved both.

Looked up from germline, CDR1 is MDHEN and CDR2 is SYDVKM. Losses at the gene ends were 5 bases for V and 2 bases for J; bases not matched to a gene: 12. This CDR3 comprises 18 residues. A note on this clone: Its antigen is unknown.

Clones were read by immunoSEQ multiplex PCR, and TCRdb kept only the in-frame ones, dropping some. Of about 90,000 clones detected, roughly nine tenths appear once; the ten largest clones hold 0.75% to 0.95%. Described time point: week 47, end of study. What each vaccine dose contained was 300 ug of mutant IDH1 20-mer peptide, accompanied by topical imiquimod. This sequence joins TRBV28 and TRBJ2-1; TRBD2 matches 10 bases. The TCR comes from a woman in her 50s with glioma. The input for sequencing was PBMCs, taken from a glioma patient whose treatment included an IDH1 peptide vaccine. CDR3 protein: CASSGLAGVGNPYNEQFF. The CDR3 nucleotides read TGTGCCAGCAGTGGTCTAGCGGGAGTGGGAAACCCCTACAATGAGCAGTTCTTC.